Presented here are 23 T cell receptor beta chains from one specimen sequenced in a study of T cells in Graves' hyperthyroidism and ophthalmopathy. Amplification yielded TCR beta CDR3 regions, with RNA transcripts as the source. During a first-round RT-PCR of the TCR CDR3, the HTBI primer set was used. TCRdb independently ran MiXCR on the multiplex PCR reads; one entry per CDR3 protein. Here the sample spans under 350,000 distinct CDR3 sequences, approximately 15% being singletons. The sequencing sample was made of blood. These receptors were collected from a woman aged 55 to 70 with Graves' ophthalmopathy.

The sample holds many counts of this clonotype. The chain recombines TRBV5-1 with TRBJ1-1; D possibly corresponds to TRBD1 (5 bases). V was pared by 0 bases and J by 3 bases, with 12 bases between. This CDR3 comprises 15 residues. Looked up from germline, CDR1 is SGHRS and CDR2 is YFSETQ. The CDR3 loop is CASSLGPGQDTEAFF. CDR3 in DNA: TGCGCCAGCAGCTTGGGGCCAGGGCAAGACACTGAAGCTTTCTTT.

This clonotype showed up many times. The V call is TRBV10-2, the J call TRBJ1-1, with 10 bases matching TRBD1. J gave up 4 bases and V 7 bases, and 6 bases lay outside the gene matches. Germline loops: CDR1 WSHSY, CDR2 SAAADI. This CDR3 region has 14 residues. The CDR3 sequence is CASTLTGGITEAFF. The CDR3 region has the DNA TGCGCCAGCACCTTGACAGGGGGCATCACTGAAGCTTTCTTT.

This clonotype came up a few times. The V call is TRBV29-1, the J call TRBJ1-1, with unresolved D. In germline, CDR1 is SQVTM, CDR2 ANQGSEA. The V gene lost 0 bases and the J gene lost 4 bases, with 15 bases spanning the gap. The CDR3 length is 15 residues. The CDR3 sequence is CSVEDREYIGTEAFF. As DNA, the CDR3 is TGCAGCGTTGAAGATAGGGAGTATATTGGCACTGAAGCTTTCTTT.

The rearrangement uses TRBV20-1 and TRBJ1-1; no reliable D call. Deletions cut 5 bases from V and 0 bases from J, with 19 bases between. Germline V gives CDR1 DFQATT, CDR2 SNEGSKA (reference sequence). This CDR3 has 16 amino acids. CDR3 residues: CSAFSLAAIMNTEAFF. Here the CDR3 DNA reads TGCAGTGCTTTCTCCCTGGCCGCGATAATGAACACTGAAGCTTTCTTT.

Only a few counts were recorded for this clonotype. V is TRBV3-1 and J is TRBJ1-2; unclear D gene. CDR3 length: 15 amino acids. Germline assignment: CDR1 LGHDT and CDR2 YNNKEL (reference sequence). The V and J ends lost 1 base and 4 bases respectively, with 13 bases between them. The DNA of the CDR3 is TGTGCCAGCAGCCAAGGTTCCTCGTTGTTCTATGGCTACACCTTC. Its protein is CASSQGSSLFYGYTF.

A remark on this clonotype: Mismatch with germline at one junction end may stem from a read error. The CDR3, as DNA: TGTGCCAGCAGTCCCCTGAGGGGGACCGGGGAGCTGTTTTTT. Protein sequence: CASSPLRGTGELFF. The chain recombines TRBV5-1 with TRBJ2-2; D may be TRBD1 (6 bases). The CDR3 totals 14 residues. Per the germline V gene, CDR1 is SGHRS and CDR2 is YFSETQ.

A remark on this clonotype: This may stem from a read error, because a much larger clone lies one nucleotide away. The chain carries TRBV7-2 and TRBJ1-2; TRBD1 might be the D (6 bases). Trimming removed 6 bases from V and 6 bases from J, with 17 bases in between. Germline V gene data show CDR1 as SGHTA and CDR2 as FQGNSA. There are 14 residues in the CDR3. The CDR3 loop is CASSCRRRDNGYTF. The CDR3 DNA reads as TGTGCCAGCAGTTGCCGTCGGAGGGACAATGGCTACACCTTC.

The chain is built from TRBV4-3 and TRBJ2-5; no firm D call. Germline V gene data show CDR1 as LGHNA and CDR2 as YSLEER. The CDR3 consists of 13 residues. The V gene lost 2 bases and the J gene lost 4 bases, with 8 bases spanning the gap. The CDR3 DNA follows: TGCGCCAGCAGCCAATCGGTCGGAGAGACCCAGTACTTC. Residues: CASSQSVGETQYF.

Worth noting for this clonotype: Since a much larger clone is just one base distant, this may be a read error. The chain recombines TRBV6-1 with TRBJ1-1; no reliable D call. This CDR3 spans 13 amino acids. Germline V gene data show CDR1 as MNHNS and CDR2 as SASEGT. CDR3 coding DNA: TGTGCCAGCAGGGACCGCATGAACACTGAAACTTTCTTT. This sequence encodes CASRDRMNTETFF.

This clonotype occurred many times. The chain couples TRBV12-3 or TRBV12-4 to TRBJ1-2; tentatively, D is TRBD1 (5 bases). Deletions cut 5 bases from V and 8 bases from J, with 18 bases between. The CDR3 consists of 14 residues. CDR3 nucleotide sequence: TGTGCCAGCAGTCGGGGCCGTTGGGAGAACGGCTACACCTTC. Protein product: CASSRGRWENGYTF.

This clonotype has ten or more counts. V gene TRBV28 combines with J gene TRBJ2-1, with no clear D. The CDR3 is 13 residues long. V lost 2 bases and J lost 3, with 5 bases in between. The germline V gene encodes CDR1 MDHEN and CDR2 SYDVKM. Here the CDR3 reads CASSLRGYNEQFF. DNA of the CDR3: TGTGCCAGCAGTTTACGAGGCTACAATGAGCAGTTCTTC.

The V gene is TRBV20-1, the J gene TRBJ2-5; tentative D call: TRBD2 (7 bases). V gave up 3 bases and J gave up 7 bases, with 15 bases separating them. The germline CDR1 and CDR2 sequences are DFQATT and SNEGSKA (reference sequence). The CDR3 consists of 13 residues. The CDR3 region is CSASQLGGGTQYF. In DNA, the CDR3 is TGCAGTGCTAGTCAGCTGGGAGGGGGGACCCAGTACTTC.

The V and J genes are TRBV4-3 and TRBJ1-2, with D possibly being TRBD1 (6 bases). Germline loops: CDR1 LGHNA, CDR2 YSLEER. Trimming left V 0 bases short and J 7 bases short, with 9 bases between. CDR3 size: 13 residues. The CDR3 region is CASSQDQGGGYTF. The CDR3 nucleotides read TGCGCCAGCAGCCAAGATCAAGGGGGTGGCTACACCTTC.

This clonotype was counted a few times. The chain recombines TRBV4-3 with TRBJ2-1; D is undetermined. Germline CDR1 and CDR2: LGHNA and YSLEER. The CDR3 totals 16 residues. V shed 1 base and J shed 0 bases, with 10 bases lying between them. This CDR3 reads CASSQVGLSSYNEQFF. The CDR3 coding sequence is TGCGCCAGCAGCCAAGTCGGGTTGAGCTCCTACAATGAGCAGTTCTTC.

The CDR3 reads CASSPLIGNTIYF. CDR3 sequence (DNA): TGTGCCAGCAGCCCCCTTATTGGAAACACCATATATTTT. The J gene is TRBJ1-3, the V gene TRBV9, with D uncertain. Germline values: CDR1 SGDLS, CDR2 YYNGEE. There are 13 residues in the CDR3. V gave up 4 bases and J gave up 3 bases, with 8 bases separating them.

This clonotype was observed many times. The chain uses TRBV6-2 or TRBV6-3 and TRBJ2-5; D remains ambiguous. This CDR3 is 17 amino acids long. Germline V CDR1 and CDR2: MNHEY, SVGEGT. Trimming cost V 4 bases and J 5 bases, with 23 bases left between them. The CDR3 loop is CASSLISLGPKSETQYF. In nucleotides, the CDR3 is TGTGCCAGCAGTTTAATCAGCCTCGGTCCAAAGTCGGAGACCCAGTACTTC.

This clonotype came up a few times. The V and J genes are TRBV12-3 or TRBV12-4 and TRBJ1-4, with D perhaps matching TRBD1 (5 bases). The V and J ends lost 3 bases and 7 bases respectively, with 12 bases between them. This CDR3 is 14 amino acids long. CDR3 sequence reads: CASSFSRVLEKLFF. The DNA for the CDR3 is TGTGCCAGCAGTTTTTCCAGGGTGCTTGAAAAACTGTTTTTT.

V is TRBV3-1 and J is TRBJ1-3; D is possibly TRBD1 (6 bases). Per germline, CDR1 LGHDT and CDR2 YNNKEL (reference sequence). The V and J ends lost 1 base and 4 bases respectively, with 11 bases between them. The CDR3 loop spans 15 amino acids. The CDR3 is CASSQGTALGNTIYF. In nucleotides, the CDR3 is TGTGCCAGCAGCCAAGGGACAGCCTTAGGAAACACCATATATTTT.

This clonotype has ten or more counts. The CDR3, as DNA: TGTGCCAGCAGTTTATGGTGGGGGAACAATCAGCCCCAGCATTTT. It codes for CASSLWWGNNQPQHF. V usage is TRBV28 and J usage is TRBJ1-5, with a possible D match to TRBD1 (5 bases). The CDR3 is 15 residues long. Looked up from germline, CDR1 is MDHEN and CDR2 is SYDVKM. V was pared by 0 bases and J by 3 bases, with 9 bases between.

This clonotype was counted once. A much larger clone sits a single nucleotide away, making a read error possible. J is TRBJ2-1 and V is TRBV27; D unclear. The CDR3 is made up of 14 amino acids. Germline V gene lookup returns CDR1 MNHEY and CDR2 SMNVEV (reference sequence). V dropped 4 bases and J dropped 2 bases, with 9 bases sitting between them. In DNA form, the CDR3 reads TGTGCCAGCAGTTCCATACTTCCCTACAATGAGCAGTTCTTC. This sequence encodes CASSSILPYNEQFF.

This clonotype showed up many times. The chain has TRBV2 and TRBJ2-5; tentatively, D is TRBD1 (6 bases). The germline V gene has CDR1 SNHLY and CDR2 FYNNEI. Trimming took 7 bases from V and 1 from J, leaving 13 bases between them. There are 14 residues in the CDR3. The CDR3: CASNGGGPQETQYF. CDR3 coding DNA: TGTGCCAGCAACGGTGGGGGCCCCCAAGAGACCCAGTACTTC.

The DNA for the CDR3 is TGCAGAGGGGGGACAGATGGCTACACCTTC. It specifies CRGGTDGYTF. The V gene is TRBV20-1, the J gene TRBJ1-2; 7 bases map to TRBD1. This CDR3 has 10 residues. Germline loops: CDR1 DFQATT, CDR2 SNEGSKA (reference sequence).

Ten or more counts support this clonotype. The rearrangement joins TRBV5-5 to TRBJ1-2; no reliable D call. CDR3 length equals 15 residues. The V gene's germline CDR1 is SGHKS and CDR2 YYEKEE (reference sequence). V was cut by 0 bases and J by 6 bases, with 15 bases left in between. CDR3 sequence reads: CASSLDPNPTDGYTF. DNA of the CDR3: TGTGCCAGCAGCTTGGATCCAAACCCAACGGATGGCTACACCTTC.